Listed below are T cell receptor beta chains from one sample, sequenced in a study of blood T cell repertoires in COVID-19. Sequencing used immunoSEQ multiplex PCR; TCRdb keeps in-frame clones, though not all of them. The table has 95,000 to 120,000 clones, roughly 84% seen once. The material sequenced was peripheral blood. All receptors come from a woman in her thirties or forties with acute or convalescent COVID-19. Each CDR3 is given with its conserved first and last residue. The order of the fields is CDR3 DNA, CDR3 protein, clone size, J gene, D gene, V gene. The D gene is left open where the match is weak. Size is stated for part of the rows, as once, few or many counts, or as a class when the clone is expanded.

TGTGCCAGCAGCTTAGGGGACAGGGGATACTACGAGCAGTACTTC CASSLGDRGYYEQYF - TRBJ2-7 TRBD1 TRBV7-2
TGTGCCAGCTCACCACGGGGGACAGGGGGAACAGATACGCAGTATTTT CASSPRGTGGTDTQYF - TRBJ2-3 TRBD1 TRBV18
TGTGCCAGTACCTCGACAGGGGAGGGTGAGGAAAAACTGTTTTTT CASTSTGEGEEKLFF - TRBJ1-4 TRBD1 TRBV19
TGTGCCAGCAGCTTCAACCAGGGGGCCTACGAGCAGTACTTC CASSFNQGAYEQYF - TRBJ2-7 TRBD1 TRBV7-9
TGTGCCTGGAGTGTAATCCAGGTAGGGCGGGGGGTTTATGAGCAGTTCTTC CAWSVIQVGRGVYEQFF - TRBJ2-1 TRBD2 TRBV30
TGCGCCAGCAGACGGGGGGACTTAGCGGGTACTGAAGCTTTCTTT CASRRGDLAGTEAFF - TRBJ1-1 - TRBV4-1
TGTGCCAGCAGTTTATCGGCCGGGGCCAACGTCCTGACTTTC CASSLSAGANVLTF - TRBJ2-6 - TRBV27
TGTGCCAGCAGCCCCCTCGACAGGGATGAAAAACTGTTTTTT CASSPLDRDEKLFF - TRBJ1-4 TRBD1 TRBV3-1/TRBV3-2
TGTGCCAGCAGCCGGGGGGCGGGGGATGAGCAGTTCTTC CASSRGAGDEQFF - TRBJ2-1 - TRBV6-5
TGTGCCAGCAGCTTGGAAACAGACAATCAGCCCCAGCATTTT CASSLETDNQPQHF - TRBJ1-5 - TRBV5-5
TGTGCCAGCAGTTACTCCTCTAGTTCACCCCTCCACTTT CASSYSSSSPLHF once TRBJ1-6 - TRBV6-5
TGCGCCAGCAGCCAAGTAACCGGTCACCCGGGGGATGGCTACACCTTC CASSQVTGHPGDGYTF - TRBJ1-2 - TRBV4-3
TGCGCCAGCAGCTTGCATGACACTGAAGCTTTCTTT CASSLHDTEAFF - TRBJ1-1 - TRBV5-1